Each of the 9 T cell receptor beta chains below was sequenced from the same sample in a study of blood T cell repertoires in COVID-19. The method was immunoSEQ multiplex PCR; TCRdb's version includes in-frame clones alone and lacks a portion of them. The sample shows under 200,000 clones, over 65% of them seen only once. What was sequenced was peripheral blood. Receptor source: a man aged 55-75 years with acute or convalescent COVID-19.

The rearrangement joins TRBV9 to TRBJ1-2; TRBD1 matches 11 bases. The CDR3 runs 16 residues. Germline lookup yields CDR1 SGDLS and CDR2 YYNGEE. J was trimmed by 4 bases and V by 3 bases; bases with no gene match: 8. CDR3 residues: CASSATGTGGPYGYTF. In nucleotides, the CDR3 is TGTGCCAGCAGCGCGACCGGGACAGGGGGACCCTATGGCTACACCTTC.

This chain links TRBV5-1 with TRBJ1-1; D possibly corresponds to TRBD1 (6 bases). V was pared by 3 bases and J by 1 base, with 13 bases between. The CDR3 runs 15 residues. Germline loops: CDR1 SGHRS, CDR2 YFSETQ. This chain's CDR3 is CASSYHGTSNTEAFF. The CDR3 DNA reads as TGCGCCAGCAGCTACCATGGGACATCGAACACTGAAGCTTTCTTT. The full variable domain, rest sourced from reference TRBV5-1 and TRBJ1-1, is KAGVTQTPRYLIKTRGQQVTLSCSPISGHRSVSWYQQTPGQGLQFLFEYFSETQRNKGNFPGRFSGRQFSNSRSEMNVSTLELGDSALYLCASSYHGTSNTEAFFGQGTRLTVV.

The chain carries TRBV29-1 and TRBJ2-6, with no clear D. Trimming took off 5 bases at V and 2 bases at J, with 10 bases between the two ends. This CDR3 is 14 amino acids long. Germline V gene lookup returns CDR1 SQVTM and CDR2 ANQGSEA. The CDR3 sequence is CSVPQQPGANVLTF. CDR3 DNA sequence: TGCAGCGTTCCACAGCAACCTGGGGCCAACGTCCTGACTTTC.

J is TRBJ1-2 and V is TRBV4-3; the D is unclear. Trimming left V 0 bases short and J 7 bases short, with 12 bases between. CDR3 length equals 14 residues. Per the germline V gene, CDR1 is LGHNA and CDR2 is YSLEER. The CDR3 spells CASSQDRTSRGYTF. In nucleotides, the CDR3 is TGCGCCAGCAGCCAAGATCGGACTTCTCGTGGCTACACCTTC.

The chain combines TRBV6-6 with TRBJ1-1; 7 nucleotides line up with TRBD1. The CDR3 runs to 12 residues. V gave up 4 bases and J gave up 9 bases; unmatched junction bases: 5. CDR1 and CDR2 from the germline V gene are MNHNY and SVGAGI (reference sequence). The DNA for the CDR3 is TGTGCCAGCAGTTCCGACAGGGAACAAGCTTTCTTT. This codes for CASSSDREQAFF.

This clone was counted once. The rearrangement uses TRBV6-5 and TRBJ1-1; D unresolved. CDR3 length equals 14 residues. Trimming cost V 2 bases and J 0 bases, with 7 bases left between them. Germline values: CDR1 MNHEY, CDR2 SVGAGI. The CDR3 loop reads CASSYAILNTEAFF. CDR3 bases: TGTGCCAGCAGTTACGCGATCTTGAACACTGAAGCTTTCTTT.

The chain recombines TRBV7-2 with TRBJ1-5, with D possibly matching TRBD1 (5 bases). Germline V gene sequence: CDR1 SGHTA, CDR2 FQGNSA. The CDR3 is 15 amino acids. With 4 bases removed from V and 0 bases from J, the gap between germline ends came to 10 bases. This chain's CDR3 is CASSSDSYSNQPQHF. CDR3 nucleotides: TGTGCCAGCAGCTCCGACAGTTATAGCAATCAGCCCCAGCATTTT.

V gene TRBV4-1 combines with J gene TRBJ1-1, with D tentatively TRBD1 (6 bases). Trimming cost V 6 bases and J 5 bases, with 10 bases left between them. Germline lookup yields CDR1 MGHRA and CDR2 YSYEKL. The CDR3 has 12 amino acids. The chain's CDR3 is CASSPRGTEAFF. The DNA for the CDR3 is TGCGCCAGCAGTCCCAGGGGTACTGAAGCTTTCTTT.

The rearrangement uses TRBV10-2 and TRBJ1-5; D is ambiguous. The V and J ends lost 4 bases and 4 bases respectively, with 8 bases between them. CDR1 is WSHSY and CDR2 is SAAADI in the germline V gene. CDR3 length: 13 residues. The CDR3 loop reads CASSGTSNQPQHF. Here the CDR3 DNA reads TGCGCCAGCAGTGGTACTAGTAATCAGCCCCAGCATTTT.